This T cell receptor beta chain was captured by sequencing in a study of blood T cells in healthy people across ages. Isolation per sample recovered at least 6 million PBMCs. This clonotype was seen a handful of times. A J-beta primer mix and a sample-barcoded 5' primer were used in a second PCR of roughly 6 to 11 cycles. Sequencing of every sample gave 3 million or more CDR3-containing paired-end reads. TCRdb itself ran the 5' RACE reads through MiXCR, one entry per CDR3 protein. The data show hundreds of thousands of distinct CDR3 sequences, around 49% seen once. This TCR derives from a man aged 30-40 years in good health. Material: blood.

The CDR3 reads CASSLGTGTGQHEQFF. Here the CDR3 DNA reads TGTGCCAGCAGCTTGGGGACCGGGACAGGGCAGCATGAGCAGTTCTTC. V is TRBV5-4 and J is TRBJ2-1; 9 positions agree with TRBD1. Germline V gene lookup returns CDR1 SGHNT and CDR2 YYREEE (reference sequence). Trimming at V came to 0 bases and at J to 8 bases, leaving 9 bases not matched to a gene. The CDR3 sequence is 16 residues long.